This T cell receptor (beta chain) derives from a study of CD8+CD57+ T cells in acquired aplastic anemia. The germline V gene has CDR1 SGHDT and CDR2 YYEEEE. The CDR3 spans 15 residues. V trimming: 4 bases; J trimming: 10 bases; junction bases outside the gene matches: 6. It was genomic DNA that served as the template for profiling TCR beta VDJ and CDR3. TCRdb independently ran MiXCR on the reads; one entry per CDR3 protein. The repertoire includes around 170,000 distinct CDR3 sequences, 40% to 55% of them detected once, and under 3.5% sits in the top ten. The receptor's source is a human donor in good health. This rearrangement joins TRBV5-6 to TRBJ1-6, with 12 bases fitting TRBD1. Sequencing used sorted CD4+, CD8+, or CD8+CD57+ T cells (not recorded which) from PBMCs. The CDR3 nucleotides are TGTGCCAGCAGCCAAGATGGGACAGGGGGCTCACCCCTCCACTTT. This sequence encodes CASSQDGTGGSPLHF.